The count of the clone carrying this T cell receptor (beta chain) is one. This record comes from a study of Ad26.COV2.S vaccination and SARS-CoV-2 variants. Per the germline V gene, CDR1 is MNHEY and CDR2 is SMNVEV (reference sequence). V lost 11 bases to trimming and J lost 7 bases; unmatched junction nucleotides: 8. This CDR3 has 12 residues. Treatment of the sample: about 20 received Ad26.COV2.S at low or high dose, single or two shots; about five received placebo; per-sample allocation not given. The investigators took samples on day 63 after the first vaccine or placebo injection. Expression of Wuhan-strain SARS-CoV-2 spike came from the Ad26 vector that formed the vaccine. The table came from immunoSEQ multiplex PCR; TCRdb's copy has only in-frame clones and leaves some out. Found here are some 480,000 clones, roughly 89% of them singletons; the top ten hold around 13%.

The rearrangement uses TRBV27 and TRBJ1-5, with TRBD1 matching over 7 bases. The sequencing used peripheral blood, collected in a trial of Ad26.COV2.S vaccine versus placebo. The clonotype was recovered from a person aged 18 to 65 who received the Ad26.COV2.S COVID-19 vaccine or a placebo. The CDR3 DNA follows: TGTGCCCGCACAGGGGAGACCCAGCCCCAGCATTTT. Residues: CARTGETQPQHF.